This entry describes one TCR beta chain. The antigen is unknown. Being one base from a much bigger clone, this may be a read error. PCR was performed a second time for about 7 to 11 cycles using a sample-barcoded 5' primer and a J-beta primer mix. TCRdb fed the 5' RACE reads into MiXCR, producing one record per CDR3 protein. The sample shows around 1,500,000 distinct CDR3 sequences, 28% of them seen only once. This record comes from a study of blood T cells in healthy people across ages. Trimming took 2 bases from V and 7 from J; bases not matched to a gene: 4. This CDR3 has 14 amino acids. The germline V gene encodes CDR1 SGHVS and CDR2 FQNEAQ. Notes on the study in general: Investigators treated diversity estimates from one million T cells as underestimates.

PBMCs numbering at least 7 million were isolated per sample. The TCR comes from a woman aged 30 to 39 in good health. The sequencing sample was made of blood. V gene TRBV7-8 combines with J gene TRBJ1-2; 10 bases fit TRBD1. The CDR3 DNA reads TGTGCCAGCAGCTTAATGACAGGGGGCGGTGGCTACACCTTC. It is translated as CASSLMTGGGGYTF.